The 3 T cell receptor beta chains in this list originate from one sample, sequenced in a study of cytomegalovirus exposure and HLA in healthy donors. The PCR was carried out with 60 Vbeta primers and 13 Jbeta primers. Here immunoSEQ multiplex PCR was the method, and the copy in TCRdb shows in-frame clones only, minus some. The sample holds over 150,000 clones, 77% seen once. Sequencing was carried out using PBMCs. These receptors were obtained from a woman younger than 45 in good health and CMV-seropositive.

Remarks on this clone: Mismatch with germline at one junction end may stem from a read error. The chain carries TRBV4-3 and TRBJ2-7; no clear D gene. Germline loops: CDR1 LGHNA, CDR2 YSLEER. This CDR3 is 15 amino acids long. DNA for the CDR3: TGCGCCAGCAGACAAGTGGGTACGGGTATCTACGAGCAGTACTTC. Encoded protein: CASRQVGTGIYEQYF.

V gene TRBV9 combines with J gene TRBJ1-5; D unclear. This CDR3 has 13 amino acids. Trimming removed 0 bases at V and 6 bases at J, with 7 bases between. From germline, CDR1 is SGDLS and CDR2 YYNGEE. CDR3 DNA sequence: TGTGCCAGCAGCGTAGCAACGGGTCAGCCCCAGCATTTT. This sequence encodes CASSVATGQPQHF.

This chain uses TRBV5-1 with TRBJ2-1; 8 bases line up with TRBD1. Per germline, CDR1 SGHRS and CDR2 YFSETQ. The ends lost 4 bases at V and 2 bases at J; junction bases unmatched: 8. The CDR3 sequence is 16 residues long. CDR3 nucleotides: TGCGCCAGCAGCACAGGGGGGTTCCCACCCTACAATGAGCAGTTCTTC. This sequence encodes CASSTGGFPPYNEQFF.